Presented here are 29 T cell receptor beta chains from one specimen sequenced in a study of cytomegalovirus exposure and HLA in healthy donors. This PCR relied on a set of 60 Vbeta primers and 13 Jbeta primers. The assay was immunoSEQ multiplex PCR, and TCRdb's table has in-frame clones only and misses some. The profile shows 100,000 to 150,000 clones, roughly 72% of them singletons. The sequencing sample was made of PBMCs. The origin of the receptors is a man in his forties in good health and CMV-seropositive.

A few counts support this clone. This rearrangement joins TRBV28 to TRBJ2-7, with 7 bases that match TRBD2. J was trimmed by 1 base and V by 7 bases; bases with no gene match: 13. CDR1 and CDR2 from the germline V gene are MDHEN and SYDVKM. The CDR3 covers 16 residues. The CDR3 spells CASNSAGLADSYEQYF. For the CDR3, the DNA is TGTGCCAGCAACTCGGCTGGGCTAGCGGATTCCTACGAGCAGTACTTC.

V and J are TRBV7-3 and TRBJ2-2; D uncertain. The CDR3 is 13 amino acids. Looked up from germline, CDR1 is SGHTA and CDR2 is FQGTGA. Trimming removed 4 bases from V and 2 bases from J, with 5 bases in between. This CDR3 reads CASSYSNTGELFF. The CDR3 DNA follows: TGTGCCAGCAGCTACTCTAACACCGGGGAGCTGTTTTTT.

This clone has just one count. J is TRBJ2-7 and V is TRBV4-2; 8 nucleotides align to TRBD2. V trimming: 1 base; J trimming: 5 bases; junction bases outside the gene matches: 7. Germline V gene data show CDR1 as LGHNA and CDR2 as YNFKEQ. This CDR3 is 15 amino acids long. Here the CDR3 DNA reads TGTGCCAGCAGCCAAGCTGGAGTAGCGGGAAACGAGCAGTACTTC. Translation: CASSQAGVAGNEQYF.

The chain employs TRBV6-1 and TRBJ1-4; D is possibly TRBD1 (6 bases). The CDR3 covers 16 residues. The germline CDR1 and CDR2 sequences are MNHNS and SASEGT. Deletions cut 3 bases from V and 0 bases from J, with 11 bases between. The CDR3 loop reads CASSDRGGATNEKLFF. CDR3 sequence (DNA): TGTGCCAGCAGTGATAGGGGGGGGGCAACTAATGAAAAACTGTTTTTT.

The chain links TRBV5-6 to TRBJ2-1; no clear D. The CDR3 covers 12 residues. V gave up 4 bases and J gave up 8 bases, with 10 bases separating them. The germline CDR1 and CDR2 sequences are SGHDT and YYEEEE. The CDR3 coding sequence is TGTGCCAGCAGCCGAGGTCCTGATGAGCAGTTCTTC. This encodes CASSRGPDEQFF. Full variable domain (missing parts from reference TRBV5-6 and TRBJ2-1): DAGVTQSPTHLIKTRGQQVTLRCSPKSGHDTVSWYQQALGQGPQFIFQYYEEEERQRGNFPDRFSGHQFPNYSSELNVNALLLGDSALYLCASSRGPDEQFFGPGTRLTVL.

This clone was seen once. This chain joins TRBV5-4 and TRBJ2-3, with D possibly being TRBD2 (7 bases). The V gene's germline CDR1 is SGHNT and CDR2 YYREEE (reference sequence). The CDR3 loop spans 16 amino acids. Deletions cut 0 bases from V and 2 bases from J, with 13 bases between. The CDR3 coding sequence is TGTGCCAGCAGCTTGGGGAGGGGGGGCCCCACAGATACGCAGTATTTT. As protein: CASSLGRGGPTDTQYF.

J is TRBJ2-2 and V is TRBV9, with a weak D call TRBD2 (5 bases). This CDR3 has 15 amino acids. Between the trimmed V and J ends, which lost 0 bases and 3 bases, there was a span of 9 bases. The germline V gene encodes CDR1 SGDLS and CDR2 YYNGEE. The CDR3 spells CASSVVLADTGELFF. DNA of the CDR3: TGTGCCAGCAGCGTAGTGCTAGCAGACACCGGGGAGCTGTTTTTT.

This clone was seen a few times. The chain couples TRBV4-1 to TRBJ1-3; 8 bases match TRBD1. V gave up 1 base and J gave up 2 bases; unmatched junction bases: 1. The CDR3 sequence is 15 residues long. The V gene's germline CDR1 is MGHRA and CDR2 YSYEKL. The CDR3 DNA reads as TGCGCCAGCAGCCAAGGGACAGGGACTGGAAACACCATATATTTT. Amino acid sequence: CASSQGTGTGNTIYF.

The rearrangement uses TRBV30 and TRBJ1-2; the match to TRBD1 covers 7 bases. Looked up from germline, CDR1 is GTSNPN and CDR2 is SVGIG (reference sequence). The CDR3 extends over 19 amino acids. V gave up 3 bases and J gave up 2 bases; unmatched junction bases: 21. This chain's CDR3 is CAWRHIKRTGDLQNYGYTF. CDR3 nucleotides: TGTGCCTGGAGACATATTAAGAGGACAGGAGATCTACAAAACTATGGCTACACCTTC.

J is TRBJ2-3 and V is TRBV5-8; 8 bases map to TRBD2. The CDR3 is 16 residues long. Germline V gene sequence: CDR1 SGHTS, CDR2 YDEGEE. V shed 0 bases, J shed 0 bases, and the junction held 3 bases outside the gene matches. CDR3: CASSLGTSPSTDTQYF. CDR3 bases: TGTGCCAGCAGCTTGGGGACTAGCCCGAGCACAGATACGCAGTATTTT.

This CDR3 is CASSYLTGPMNTEAFF. The CDR3 region has the DNA TGTGCCAGCAGTTACTTGACAGGCCCCATGAACACTGAAGCTTTCTTT. This chain joins TRBV6-5 and TRBJ1-1; perhaps TRBD1 as D (6 bases). The CDR3 is 16 amino acids. Germline V lookup: CDR1 MNHEY, CDR2 SVGAGI. Between the trimmed V and J ends, which lost 1 base and 0 bases, there was a span of 12 bases.

J is TRBJ2-5 and V is TRBV7-9; D is uncertain. The germline V gene encodes CDR1 SEHNR and CDR2 FQNEAQ (reference sequence). CDR3 length: 12 amino acids. V lost 5 bases to trimming and J lost 5 bases, with 9 bases between them. The CDR3 reads CASSPSPETQYF. Here the CDR3 DNA reads TGTGCCAGCAGCCCTTCCCCGGAGACCCAGTACTTC.

Written as DNA, the CDR3 is TGCAGCGTTGGTGCCCCGGACAGGGAGGGCTACGAGCAGTACTTC. As protein: CSVGAPDREGYEQYF. This chain connects TRBV29-1 to TRBJ2-7; a possible D gene is TRBD1 (8 bases). Germline CDR1 SQVTM, CDR2 ANQGSEA. Trimming took off 4 bases at V and 3 bases at J, with 19 bases between the two ends. The CDR3 has 15 residues.

A few counts support this clone. The chain combines TRBV10-1 with TRBJ1-1; D is possibly TRBD1 (6 bases). CDR1 and CDR2 from the germline V gene are WNHNN and SYGVQD (reference sequence). This CDR3 comprises 14 residues. Trimming removed 2 bases from V and 5 bases from J, with 12 bases in between. The CDR3 reads CASSENRGMTEAFF. In nucleotides, the CDR3 is TGCGCCAGCAGTGAGAATAGGGGGATGACTGAAGCTTTCTTT.

The chain combines TRBV7-9 with TRBJ2-1; D may be TRBD1 (5 bases). CDR3 size: 16 residues. Trimming removed 6 bases from V and 0 bases from J, with 15 bases in between. Germline assignment: CDR1 SEHNR and CDR2 FQNEAQ (reference sequence). CDR3 sequence reads: CASRAVRQLSYNEQFF. The CDR3 bases are TGTGCCAGCAGGGCCGTGCGACAGCTCTCCTACAATGAGCAGTTCTTC.

This clone was counted between two and nine times. The J gene is TRBJ2-2, the V gene TRBV6-1; a weak D match, TRBD1 (5 bases). Deletions cut 7 bases from V and 3 bases from J, with 15 bases between. CDR3 length: 15 residues. Germline CDR1 MNHNS, CDR2 SASEGT. The CDR3 loop is CASNSGRVDTGELFF. Written as DNA, the CDR3 is TGTGCCAGCAACTCGGGCAGGGTGGACACCGGGGAGCTGTTTTTT.

This chain links TRBV5-1 with TRBJ2-1; tentative D call: TRBD2 (5 bases). The CDR3 is made up of 17 amino acids. Between the trimmed V and J ends, which lost 0 bases and 3 bases, there was a span of 16 bases. CDR1 and CDR2 from the germline V gene are SGHRS and YFSETQ. The CDR3 sequence is CASSLGGAMGNYNEQFF. The CDR3 DNA reads TGCGCCAGCAGCTTGGGGGGAGCGATGGGTAACTACAATGAGCAGTTCTTC.

V usage is TRBV10-2 and J usage is TRBJ2-7; TRBD1 aligns across 7 bases. J was trimmed by 6 bases and V by 6 bases; bases with no gene match: 17. Germline V lookup: CDR1 WSHSY, CDR2 SAAADI. This CDR3 is built from 16 residues. CDR3 DNA: TGCGCCAGCAGATCAAACCGGCTGACAGGGAAGTTCGAGCAGTACTTC. Translating it yields CASRSNRLTGKFEQYF.

The rearrangement uses TRBV6-5 and TRBJ2-7, with 9 bases matching TRBD1. The CDR3 length is 14 residues. CDR1 MNHEY and CDR2 SVGAGI come from the germline V gene. Unmatched junction bases numbered 8, after V lost 6 bases and J lost 5 bases. Here the CDR3 DNA reads TGTGCCAGCAGACAACAGGGGGCGTTCGACGAGCAGTACTTC. Amino acid sequence: CASRQQGAFDEQYF.

A single count supports this clone. The V and J genes are TRBV5-1 and TRBJ1-1; TRBD1 matches at 8 bases. V lost 2 bases, J lost 5 bases, and 5 bases stayed unmatched. The CDR3 has 14 residues. Looked up from germline, CDR1 is SGHRS and CDR2 is YFSETQ. The CDR3 region is CASSFHRGGTEAFF. As DNA, the CDR3 is TGCGCCAGCAGCTTTCACAGGGGGGGGACTGAAGCTTTCTTT.

This clone was detected once. The gene calls are TRBV27 and TRBJ1-5; no definite D call. The CDR3 spans 13 residues. The V gene's germline CDR1 is MNHEY and CDR2 SMNVEV (reference sequence). V was trimmed by 2 bases and J by 3 bases, leaving 5 bases between them. DNA of the CDR3: TGTGCCAGCAGTTTACGGTACAATCAGCCCCAGCATTTT. Translating gives CASSLRYNQPQHF.

This clone has just a few counts. The V and J genes are TRBV27 and TRBJ2-1; D possibly corresponds to TRBD1 (6 bases). Germline V gene data show CDR1 as MNHEY and CDR2 as SMNVEV (reference sequence). This CDR3 is built from 14 residues. Trimming pared 9 bases from V and 4 bases from J, leaving 16 bases between. In DNA form, the CDR3 reads TGTGCCAGTGCTACCGGGACACTGTACAATGAGCAGTTCTTC. Translation: CASATGTLYNEQFF.

This clone was seen only a few times. The chain is built from TRBV6-6 and TRBJ2-1; possible D gene TRBD1, 6 bases. The CDR3 contains 16 residues. CDR1 is MNHNY and CDR2 is SVGAGI in the germline V gene (reference sequence). Trimming removed 0 bases from V and 6 bases from J, with 15 bases in between. In DNA form, the CDR3 reads TGTGCCAGCAGTTACTCGAGTCACAGGGCAGGCAATGAGCAGTTCTTC. Residues: CASSYSSHRAGNEQFF.

Only one count was recorded for this clone. The rearrangement uses TRBV10-3 and TRBJ2-2; a possible D gene is TRBD1 (5 bases). The CDR3 runs to 17 residues. The V end lost 4 bases, the J end lost 3 bases, and 18 bases lay between the germline ends. Germline V lookup: CDR1 ENHRY, CDR2 SYGVKD. This CDR3 reads CAISGGREVLDTGELFF. The CDR3 nucleotides read TGTGCCATCAGTGGAGGCAGGGAAGTTTTGGACACCGGGGAGCTGTTTTTT.

Points on this clone: One end of the junction is discordant with germline, which a read error may explain. This sequence joins TRBV7-7 and TRBJ2-1; TRBD2 matches at 8 bases. Germline V gene lookup returns CDR1 SSHAT and CDR2 FNYEAQ (reference sequence). The CDR3 loop spans 15 amino acids. The DNA of the CDR3 is TGTGCTAGCAGCTTCGGGGGGGCAGGGTACAATGAGCAGTTCTTC. Residues: CASSFGGAGYNEQFF. Full variable domain (outside the CDR3, taken from reference TRBV7-7 and TRBJ2-1): GAGVSQSPRYKVTKRGQDVTLRCDPISSHATLYWYQQALGQGPEFLTYFNYEAQPDKSGLPSDRFSAERPEGSISTLTIQRTEQRDSAMYRCASSFGGAGYNEQFFGPGTRLTVL.

This chain connects TRBV5-4 to TRBJ2-5; 7 bases map to TRBD1. Germline assignment: CDR1 SGHNT and CDR2 YYREEE (reference sequence). Losses at the gene ends were 4 bases for V and 1 base for J; bases not matched to a gene: 4. The CDR3 runs 14 residues. CDR3 in amino acids: CASSRNRGQETQYF. CDR3 DNA sequence: TGTGCCAGCAGCAGAAACAGGGGCCAAGAGACCCAGTACTTC. Filled out from reference TRBV5-4 and TRBJ2-5, the complete variable domain reads ETGVTQSPTHLIKTRGQQVTLRCSSQSGHNTVSWYQQALGQGPQFIFQYYREEENGRGNFPPRFSGLQFPNYSSELNVNALELDDSALYLCASSRNRGQETQYFGPGTRLLVL.

The rearrangement joins TRBV5-1 to TRBJ2-7; the D is unclear. Germline CDR1 and CDR2: SGHRS and YFSETQ. The CDR3 totals 16 residues. Trimming left V 4 bases short and J 0 bases short, with 17 bases between. This chain's CDR3 is CASSASSAPSSYEQYF. In DNA, the CDR3 is TGCGCCAGCAGCGCCTCGAGTGCGCCAAGCTCCTACGAGCAGTACTTC.

This clone was observed a handful of times. The J gene is TRBJ1-5, the V gene TRBV28, with D possibly being TRBD1 (5 bases). V shed 5 bases and J shed 4 bases, with 15 bases lying between them. Germline CDR1 MDHEN, CDR2 SYDVKM. The CDR3 runs to 15 residues. CDR3 sequence: CASSPFRGENQPQHF. The CDR3 DNA reads TGTGCCAGCAGTCCATTTCGGGGGGAAAATCAGCCCCAGCATTTT.

The CDR3 loop is CSGLAGDSGEKLFF. The CDR3 region has the DNA TGCAGCGGTTTGGCCGGGGACTCAGGAGAAAAACTGTTTTTT. The rearrangement uses TRBV29-1 and TRBJ1-4; possibly TRBD1 for D (5 bases). This CDR3 is built from 14 residues. Germline V gives CDR1 SQVTM, CDR2 ANQGSEA. V was pared by 7 bases and J by 8 bases, with 20 bases between. The whole variable domain, filled in from reference TRBV29-1 and TRBJ1-4, reads SAVISQKPSRDICQRGTSLTIQCQVDSQVTMMFWYRQQPGQSLTLIATANQGSEATYESGFVIDKFPISRPNLTFSTLTVSNMSPEDSSIYLCSGLAGDSGEKLFFGSGTQLSVL.